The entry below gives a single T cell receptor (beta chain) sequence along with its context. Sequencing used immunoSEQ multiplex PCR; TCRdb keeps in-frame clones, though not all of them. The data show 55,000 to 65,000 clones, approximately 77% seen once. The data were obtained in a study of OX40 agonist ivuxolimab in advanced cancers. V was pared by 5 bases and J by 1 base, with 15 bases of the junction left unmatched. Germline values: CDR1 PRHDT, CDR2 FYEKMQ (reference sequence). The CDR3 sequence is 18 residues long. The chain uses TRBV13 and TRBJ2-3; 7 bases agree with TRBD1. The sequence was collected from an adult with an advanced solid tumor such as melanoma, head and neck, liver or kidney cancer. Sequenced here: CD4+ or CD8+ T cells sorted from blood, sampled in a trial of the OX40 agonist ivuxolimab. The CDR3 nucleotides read TGTGCCAGCAGCGGTACTACAGGGGCCCCCTATGGCACAGATACGCAGTATTTT. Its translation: CASSGTTGAPYGTDTQYF.